This entry lists 19 T cell receptor beta chains sequenced from one sample in a study of molecular identifiers for immune sequencing clone quantification (dated by TCRdb to 2017 to 2018). Library preparation used PCR. Reads for this sample came from an Illumina HiSeq 4000. The raw public reads went through TCRdb reprocessing: fastp at Q25, MiXCR clone calling, in-frame beta chains kept. Rows merge per CDR3 protein into single entries with the most common DNA and genes. The sample yields tens of thousands of distinct CDR3 sequences; 15% to 20% were counted once. The top ten hold about 1.5% of the sample. Specimen: naive CD8+ T cells from blood, with Jurkat cell RNA spiked in. In light of the paper, this sample's cell subset or site label describes: FACS-sorted CD8+CD4-CCR7+CD45RA+ naive T cells. The receptors shown here come from a human donor in good health. Some libraries in this study had Jurkat cell RNA spiked in.

This clonotype appeared many times. The chain is built from TRBV2 and TRBJ2-5, with 8 bases aligning to TRBD1. The germline CDR1 and CDR2 sequences are SNHLY and FYNNEI. This CDR3 is 16 amino acids long. Unmatched junction bases numbered 8, after V lost 0 bases and J lost 5 bases. The CDR3 coding sequence is TGTGCCAGCAGTGAAGCCGCGCGACAGGGGCGGGAGACCCAGTACTTC. Its translation is CASSEAARQGRETQYF. Complete variable domain (other parts from reference TRBV2 and TRBJ2-5): EPEVTQTPSHQVTQMGQEVILRCVPISNHLYFYWYRQILGQKVEFLVSFYNNEISEKSEIFDDQFSVERPDGSNFTLKIRSTKLEDSAMYFCASSEAARQGRETQYFGPGTRLLVL.

The table lists this clonotype with many counts. V and J are TRBV28 and TRBJ2-1, with D possibly being TRBD1 (5 bases). The CDR3 sequence is 13 residues long. Trimming left V 2 bases short and J 8 bases short, with 10 bases between. CDR1 and CDR2 (germline): MDHEN, SYDVKM. CDR3: CASSLGGADEQFF. As DNA, the CDR3 is TGTGCCAGCAGTTTAGGTGGGGCCGATGAGCAGTTCTTC.

A remark on this clonotype: Since a much larger clone is just one base distant, this may be a read error. No conserved phenylalanine or tryptophan ends this CDR3, so it is likely a read error. The chain carries TRBV7-2 and TRBJ2-1; 9 nucleotides align to TRBD2. The ends lost 1 base at V and 6 bases at J; junction bases unmatched: 7. Germline V gene lookup returns CDR1 SGHTA and CDR2 FQGNSA. This CDR3 region has 16 residues. The CDR3 sequence: CASSLVVSGSSNEQFL. CDR3 DNA sequence: TGTGCCAGCAGCTTAGTTGTTAGCGGGAGTTCCAATGAGCAGTTCCTC.

J is TRBJ2-3 and V is TRBV11-2, with D unresolved. The CDR3 consists of 14 residues. The V end lost 5 bases, the J end lost 1 base, and 10 bases lay between the germline ends. The germline V gene has CDR1 SGHAT and CDR2 FQNNGV. The DNA for the CDR3 is TGTGCCAGCAGCGAGTTACCCGGCACAGATACGCAGTATTTT. Translated: CASSELPGTDTQYF.

This clonotype was recorded many times. The rearrangement joins TRBV11-3 to TRBJ2-1; D unresolved. The CDR3 consists of 13 residues. CDR1 is SGHNT and CDR2 is YENEEA in the germline V gene. Trimming cost V 0 bases and J 4 bases, with 4 bases left between them. Written as DNA, the CDR3 is TGTGCCAGCAGCTTAGAGGATTACAATGAGCAGTTCTTC. As protein: CASSLEDYNEQFF.

This clonotype was observed many times. DNA of the CDR3: TGTGCCAGCAGTTACGGGGGTGTAGATCCCTACGAGCAGTACTTC. Its protein is CASSYGGVDPYEQYF. V and J are TRBV6-6 and TRBJ2-7; the D call may be TRBD1 or TRBD2 (5 bases each). Trimming removed 2 bases from V and 2 bases from J, with 13 bases in between. The CDR3 is made up of 15 amino acids. Germline V lookup: CDR1 MNHNY, CDR2 SVGAGI (reference sequence).

This clonotype came up a few times. The chain has TRBV28 and TRBJ2-7; 8 positions match TRBD1. With 8 bases clipped from V and 5 bases from J, the junction kept 8 bases outside the gene matches. Germline lookup yields CDR1 MDHEN and CDR2 SYDVKM. The CDR3 spans 13 residues. The CDR3 region is CASGTSGGDEQYF. CDR3 sequence (DNA): TGTGCCAGCGGAACCTCAGGGGGCGACGAGCAGTACTTC.

The sample holds many counts of this clonotype. The chain recombines TRBV11-3 with TRBJ2-2; 10 bases align to TRBD2. With 4 bases clipped from V and 2 bases from J, the junction kept 4 bases outside the gene matches. From germline, CDR1 is SGHNT and CDR2 YENEEA. The CDR3 sequence is 16 residues long. The CDR3 nucleotides read TGTGCCAGCAGCTCAGGACTAGCGGTTAACACCGGGGAGCTGTTTTTT. This codes for CASSSGLAVNTGELFF. Using reference TRBV11-3 and TRBJ2-2 for the parts outside the CDR3, the full variable domain is EAGVVQSPRYKIIEKKQPVAFWCNPISGHNTLYWYLQNLGQGPELLIRYENEEAVDDSQLPKDRFSAERLKGVDSTLKIQPAELGDSAVYLCASSSGLAVNTGELFFGEGSRLTVL.

This clonotype came up many times. The chain recombines TRBV5-6 with TRBJ2-7; 9 positions match TRBD2. Germline V gene data show CDR1 as SGHDT and CDR2 as YYEEEE. The CDR3 has 16 residues. Trimming took 0 bases from V and 2 from J; bases not matched to a gene: 6. The CDR3 DNA follows: TGTGCCAGCAGCTTGGGTCCTAGCGGGATGGCCTACGAGCAGTACTTC. This translates into CASSLGPSGMAYEQYF.

Many counts were recorded for this clonotype. CDR3: CASGLVLAGGDEQFF. The CDR3 coding sequence is TGTGCTAGTGGTTTGGTACTAGCGGGAGGTGATGAGCAGTTCTTC. The V and J genes are TRBV12-5 and TRBJ2-1; 12 positions match TRBD2. With V trimmed by 0 bases and J by 8 bases, 2 bases remained unmatched. The CDR3 is made up of 15 amino acids. Germline V CDR1 and CDR2: LGHNT, FRNRAP.

This clonotype has at least ten counts. This chain joins TRBV4-1 and TRBJ1-6; a weak D match, TRBD1 (5 bases). The CDR3 spans 13 residues. In germline, CDR1 is MGHRA, CDR2 YSYEKL. With 3 bases removed from V and 7 bases from J, the gap between germline ends came to 7 bases. In DNA, the CDR3 is TGCGCCAGCAGCCATGGGGGAAATTCACCCCTCCACTTT. It yields the protein CASSHGGNSPLHF.

This clonotype occurred many times. V is TRBV5-6 and J is TRBJ2-7; maybe TRBD2 (5 bases). V was shortened by 0 bases and J by 2 bases, with 9 bases between the two germline ends. Germline CDR1 reads SGHDT; CDR2 reads YYEEEE. The CDR3 is 14 amino acids. The CDR3 region is CASSLVDLAYEQYF. The CDR3 DNA is TGTGCCAGCAGCTTGGTGGACTTGGCCTACGAGCAGTACTTC.

Turning to this clonotype: A much larger clone sits a single nucleotide away, making a read error possible. Lacking the conserved final phenylalanine or tryptophan, this CDR3 likely reflects a read error. V usage is TRBV30 and J usage is TRBJ1-5; no firm D call. The germline V gene encodes CDR1 GTSNPN and CDR2 SVGIG (reference sequence). The germline V and J ends were trimmed by 2 bases and 5 bases, with 7 bases remaining between them. This CDR3 region has 12 residues. The CDR3 bases are TGTGCCTGGAGTAATGATGATCAGCCCCAGCATCTT. Amino acids: CAWSNDDQPQHL.

This clonotype was seen a few times. This chain links TRBV5-4 with TRBJ2-1, with D possibly TRBD2 on 6 matching bases. The V and J ends lost 4 bases and 8 bases respectively, with 19 bases between them. The CDR3 extends over 15 amino acids. The germline CDR1 and CDR2 sequences are SGHNT and YYREEE (reference sequence). The CDR3 reads CASSLAGPPADEQFF. The CDR3 coding sequence is TGTGCCAGCAGCCTTGCGGGACCCCCGGCCGATGAGCAGTTCTTC.

The sample holds many counts of this clonotype. The chain joins TRBV24-1 to TRBJ2-7, with D uncertain. Germline values: CDR1 KGHDR, CDR2 SFDVKD. V lost 0 bases, J lost 3 bases, and 11 bases lay in between. The CDR3 totals 15 residues. The CDR3 DNA follows: TGTGCCACCAGTGATTTGGGGGTAAGACGCTACGAGCAGTACTTC. Protein product: CATSDLGVRRYEQYF.

This clonotype was seen at least ten times. The rearrangement links TRBV7-9 to TRBJ2-1, with 13 bases aligning to TRBD2. CDR3 size: 17 residues. Germline V lookup: CDR1 SEHNR, CDR2 FQNEAQ (reference sequence). Trimming cost V 4 bases and J 4 bases; bases outside gene matches: 7. CDR3 sequence reads: CASSYPRTSGSYNEQFF. Written as DNA, the CDR3 is TGTGCCAGCAGCTACCCCCGGACTAGCGGGAGTTACAATGAGCAGTTCTTC.

This clonotype was observed many times. CDR3 amino acids: CASSQDTGSLYQETQYF. In nucleotides, the CDR3 is TGTGCCAGCAGCCAAGATACAGGCTCGTTGTACCAAGAGACCCAGTACTTC. The chain employs TRBV4-2 and TRBJ2-5, with D tentatively TRBD1 (5 bases). This CDR3 contains 17 residues. V was pared by 0 bases and J by 0 bases, with 14 bases between. Germline CDR1 and CDR2: LGHNA and YNFKEQ.

The chain employs TRBV9 and TRBJ2-7, with D unclear. Between the trimmed V and J ends, which lost 4 bases and 2 bases, there was a span of 10 bases. The CDR3 extends over 13 amino acids. Germline CDR1 and CDR2: SGDLS and YYNGEE. CDR3 DNA sequence: TGTGCCAGCAGCCCCTCCGTAGCCTACGAGCAGTACTTC. Protein: CASSPSVAYEQYF.

Of note for this clonotype: This may be a read error, as it is one base from a much larger clone. V gene TRBV27 combines with J gene TRBJ2-7; no definite D call. This CDR3 contains 14 residues. CDR1 is MNHEY, CDR2 SMNVEV, per germline (reference sequence). V lost 6 bases to trimming and J lost 2 bases, with 14 bases between them. The CDR3: CASRVAELTYEQYF. The CDR3 DNA reads as TGTGCCAGCAGAGTCGCGGAGCTCACCTACGAGCAGTACTTC.